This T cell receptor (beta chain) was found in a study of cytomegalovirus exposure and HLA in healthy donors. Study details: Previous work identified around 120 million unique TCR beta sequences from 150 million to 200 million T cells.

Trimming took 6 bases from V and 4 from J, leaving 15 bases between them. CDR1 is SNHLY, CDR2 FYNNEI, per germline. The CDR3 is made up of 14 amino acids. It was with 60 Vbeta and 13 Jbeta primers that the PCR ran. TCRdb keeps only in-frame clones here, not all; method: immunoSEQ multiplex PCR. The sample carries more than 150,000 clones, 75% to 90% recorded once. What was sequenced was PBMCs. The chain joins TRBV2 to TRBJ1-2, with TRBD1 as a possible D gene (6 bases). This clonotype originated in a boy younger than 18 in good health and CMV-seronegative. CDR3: CASRGTGFIYGYTF. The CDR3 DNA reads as TGTGCCAGCAGGGGTACAGGGTTTATCTATGGCTACACCTTC.